The following is a T cell receptor beta chain sequence with its context. This clonotype was seen repeatedly, ten times or more. Its antigen target is currently unknown. One base away there is no much larger clone; base qualities are not given. The library was prepared using 5' RACE. TCRdb records Illumina HiSeq 2000 as the sequencer. A universal primer binding site was introduced by template switching, and a unique molecular identifier was present in the final cDNA, enabling accurate counting of TCR cDNA molecules. Specific primers in the conserved constant-segment region were used to synthesize first-strand cDNA for the TCR alpha and beta chains. To control for contamination, every cDNA library carried two barcodes: a SMART-Mk sample barcode plus Illumina barcodes. TruSeq adapter sequences, together with Illumina sample barcodes, were added in two successive PCR steps. The Illumina HiSeq platform was used with custom primers to sequence TCR alpha and beta cDNA libraries. As for the original processing: Unique molecular identifiers were extracted from raw reads with MiGEC, and CDR3 positions were determined with MiXCR. Recombination models were inferred per individual with the repgenHMM and IGoR tools using an EM algorithm. Shared clonotype analysis was performed with the tcR package in R, normalizing sharing by the product of cloneset sizes. To study raw recombination free of thymic and clonal selection effects, out-of-frame nonproductive sequences were analyzed. The public sequencing data were trimmed at Q25 with fastp and processed into clonotypes with MiXCR by TCRdb, which kept only in-frame beta chains. Each entry merges the rows of one CDR3 protein and shows their most common DNA and genes. The V and J calls and clone size come from TCRdb's table, not from the authors' own analysis. Within this sample are roughly 1,500,000 distinct CDR3 sequences, with more than 30% of them counted one time only. The ten largest account for around 0.3% of the sample.

This entry comes from a study of identical twins (dated by TCRdb to the mid-2010s). Some background on the complete study: The study deep-sequenced TCR alpha and beta repertoires from monozygotic twins, unrelated adults of various ages and cord blood to test whether fetal clonotypes persist. To rule out contamination, the twin experiments were replicated at different times with different library preparation protocols.

General conclusions and limits of the study: In beta out-of-frame sequences, excess twin sharing was weaker, because having fewer shared sequences lowered the signal-to-noise ratio. Compared with coincidental sharing between unrelated individuals, an excess of low generation-probability sequences was observed among out-of-frame TCR alpha sequences shared between twins. Recombination models systematically underestimated out-of-frame TCR alpha sharing in monozygotic twins but agreed with sharing between unrelated individuals. Because the same donors could not be followed over many years, the conclusions relied on cross-sectional statistical analysis. Zero-insertion analyses could be partly confounded by invariant T cells such as MAIT and iNKT, though diverse VJ usage argued against such confounding for most clonotypes. Fewer insertions were carried by abundant cord blood beta clonotypes; a weaker similar trend was observed in young adult naive repertoires, while no such trend was observed in memory repertoires.

Every donor in the study was a healthy Caucasian. V has 5 bases trimmed and J has 4 bases trimmed; junction bases matching no gene number 4. From the germline V gene, CDR1 is MNHEY and CDR2 is SVGAGI. Reading from cysteine to phenylalanine, the CDR3 counts 13 amino acids. The sequence is cut down to CDR3 DNA, 39 bases in frame from base 1. Material: cord blood. This receptor chain uses TRBV6-5 and TRBJ1-2; 7 middle bases align to TRBD1. This clonotype was sampled from a newborn girl in good health. The CDR3 is CASSDRDSYGYTF. The DNA sequence is as follows: TGTGCCAGCAGTGACCGGGACAGCTATGGCTACACCTTC.